This T cell receptor beta chain was documented in a study of CXCR3-negative and CXCR3-positive naive CD8 T cells. Findings and limits, study-wide: TRB CDR3 properties indicated TCR strength, while surface CD5 was similar across naive subsets. For CXCR3-positive naive cells, TRB CDR3s were more hydrophobic than those of CXCR3-negative naive cells.

Naive CD8+ T lymphocytes were specified as CD45RO-CCR7+CD27+CD95-. The CDR3 totals 16 residues. CDR1 is SNHLY and CDR2 is FYNNEI in the germline V gene. 5' RACE with UMI labels generated the TRB cDNA libraries. TCRdb reprocessed the 5' RACE reads, keeping one entry per CDR3 protein, no DNA. This table lists some 120,000 distinct CDR3 sequences. Regarding this clonotype: The antigen is undetermined.

Sample: naive CXCR3+ CD8+ T cells from blood. Subset specified: CD45RO-CCR7+CD27+CD95- naive CD8+ T cells expressing CXCR3 (TNR3+). The V and J genes are TRBV2 and TRBJ1-1; TCRdb returns TRBD1, unconfirmable since there is no DNA. This receptor was taken from a human donor in good health. Some clones in this sample may be carry-over from other donors' samples. CDR3 in amino acids: CASSKGTMDNPTEAFF. Full variable domain (missing parts from reference TRBV2 and TRBJ1-1): EPEVTQTPSHQVTQMGQEVILRCVPISNHLYFYWYRQILGQKVEFLVSFYNNEISEKSEIFDDQFSVERPDGSNFTLKIRSTKLEDSAMYFCASSKGTMDNPTEAFFGQGTRLTVV.